Listed below are T cell receptor beta chains from one sample, sequenced in a study of blood T cell repertoires in COVID-19. The data were produced by immunoSEQ multiplex PCR, yet TCRdb's version contains in-frame clones alone and is incomplete. The table has around 32,000 clones, about 86% seen once. The sequencing sample was made of peripheral blood. These receptors originate from a woman aged 80 or older with active or convalescent COVID-19. CDR3s include the opening cysteine and the closing phenylalanine or tryptophan. A D gene is named only where the DNA matches it firmly. Size values are once, few and many counts, or a class for expanded clones, and some rows have none.

TGCGCCAGCAGCAGTGGACAGGGGGGAGGTGGTGGCTACACCTTC,CASSSGQGGGGGYTF,TRBJ1-2,TRBV5-1,few,TRBD1
TGTGCCACCAGCAGAGTTTCGACAGGTAATCAGCCCCAGCATTTT,CATSRVSTGNQPQHF,TRBJ1-5,TRBV15,.,.
TGTGCCAGCAGTACCCGACAGCCCCGGAGATACACAGATACGCAGTATTTT,CASSTRQPRRYTDTQYF,TRBJ2-3,TRBV2,.,.
TGCGCCAGCAGCTCCGGGGACAGTAATCAGCCCCAGCATTTT,CASSSGDSNQPQHF,TRBJ1-5,TRBV5-1,.,TRBD1
TGTGCCAGCAGACGAACACAGGGGGTAATCTATGGCTACACCTTC,CASRRTQGVIYGYTF,TRBJ1-2,TRBV27,.,TRBD1
TGTGCCAGCAGCCAAGATAGAATAGCGGAGCTACGAGGGCAGTACTTC,CASSQDRIAELRGQYF,TRBJ2-7,TRBV14,.,.
TGCGCCAGCAGCTTCAGAGGACTAGCGGGTTACAATGAGCAGTTCTTC,CASSFRGLAGYNEQFF,TRBJ2-1,TRBV5-1,once,TRBD2
TGTGCCAGCACCCCCAGCAGCGGTGGGGTCTATGGCTACACCTTC,CASTPSSGGVYGYTF,TRBJ1-2,TRBV7-8,.,.
TGTGCCAGCAGCTCCGACTCAGGGTTGGCTGAGCAGTTCTTC,CASSSDSGLAEQFF,TRBJ2-1,TRBV7-3,few,.
TGTGCCAGCTTTGTGCCGAGTACCGGGGAGCTGTTTTTT,CASFVPSTGELFF,TRBJ2-2,TRBV12-3/TRBV12-4,.,.